A selection of T cell receptor beta chains follows, all from one sample in a study of blood T cell repertoires in COVID-19. The table came from immunoSEQ multiplex PCR; TCRdb's copy has only in-frame clones and leaves some out. The sample records 75,000 to 80,000 clones, about 88% being singletons. The sequencing sample was made of peripheral blood. The receptor source for this set is a human donor in a cohort sampled during active COVID-19. Each CDR3 is given with its conserved first and last residue. Size tells how often a clone was seen (once, few, many) or the class of an expanded clone, and some rows leave it out.

J gene,clone size,V gene,CDR3 protein
TRBJ2-3,.,TRBV5-1,CASSLAAPSDTQYF
TRBJ1-5,.,TRBV7-2,CASSQQTGSNQPQHF
TRBJ2-7,.,TRBV10-3,CAIGDRVDEQYF
TRBJ1-2,.,TRBV5-1,CASSPGGGGDYGYTF
TRBJ1-2,.,TRBV6-6,CASSRQSSGTGAPNYGYTF
TRBJ1-2,.,TRBV2,CASSGGQYASWNGYTF
TRBJ2-7,.,TRBV19,CASSISGQGFGYEQYF
TRBJ1-6,.,TRBV9,CASSFSGSSPLHF
TRBJ2-6,.,TRBV5-1,CASSSTGMNSGANVLTF
TRBJ2-7,.,TRBV6-2/TRBV6-3,CASSYRGGVYEQYF
TRBJ1-2,.,TRBV30,CAWSVGGGGGYTF
TRBJ2-2,.,TRBV28,CASSFRNTGELFF
TRBJ2-2,.,TRBV7-9,CASRPQGTGELFF
TRBJ2-3,.,TRBV18,CASSPSVADTQYF
TRBJ2-3,.,TRBV11-2,CASSLMGRETDTQYF
TRBJ2-5,.,TRBV5-4,CASSSRRLAEETQYF
TRBJ2-5,.,TRBV11-2,CASSPGLFYQETQYF
TRBJ2-3,.,TRBV19,CASSSPLGQGTDTQYF
TRBJ2-1,.,TRBV24-1,CATSSSGGVQFF
TRBJ2-5,.,TRBV14,CASSPLKSGTETQYF
TRBJ2-2,.,TRBV5-1,CASSLRSGIDSGELFF
TRBJ2-1,.,TRBV3-1/TRBV3-2,CASSQGGGPAYNEQFF
TRBJ2-3,.,TRBV3-1/TRBV3-2,CASSQVEYPSTDTQYF
TRBJ1-1,.,TRBV7-3,CASSLRGTASGAFF
TRBJ1-1,.,TRBV3-1/TRBV3-2,CASSQDGRLGSEAFF
TRBJ2-2,.,TRBV10-1,CASNRTGGKGTGELFF
TRBJ2-5,.,TRBV11-1,CASSSPRGQDQETQYF
TRBJ2-3,.,TRBV9,CASSIQSGTGVDTQYF
TRBJ1-3,.,TRBV30,CAWRRQGSGNTIYF
TRBJ1-6,.,TRBV5-4,CASSRASDRGYNSPLHF
TRBJ2-7,.,TRBV7-2,CASSPGTSGGGEQYF
TRBJ1-2,.,TRBV18,CASSPTGGEYGYTF
TRBJ2-2,.,TRBV11-2,CASSLRDTTNTGELFF
TRBJ2-6,.,TRBV7-2,CASSLGNRVGANVLTF
TRBJ1-1,.,TRBV28,CASSLGGEYTEAFF
TRBJ2-5,.,TRBV28,CASRGTSGRDGETQYF
TRBJ1-4,.,TRBV30,CAWSNQGEKLFF
TRBJ2-7,once,TRBV29-1,CSVEQRQGTYEQYF
TRBJ2-3,.,TRBV15,CATSRDQFTDTQYF
TRBJ2-7,.,TRBV6-5,CASGSGGYEQYF
TRBJ1-3,.,TRBV12-3/TRBV12-4,CASSLEVDTIYF
TRBJ2-4,.,TRBV24-1,CATSEGSLAKNIQYF
TRBJ1-1,.,TRBV2,CASTKDIHTEAFF
TRBJ2-1,.,TRBV27,CASSPTGLGNEQFF
TRBJ2-7,.,TRBV9,CASSQFDRTDYEQYF
TRBJ2-1,.,TRBV3-1/TRBV3-2,CASSQVSLIEQFF